These 6 T cell receptor beta chains came from one sample sequenced in a study of identical twins. TCRdb re-analysed the 5' RACE reads in MiXCR, keeping a single row per CDR3 protein. The repertoire holds around 530,000 distinct CDR3 sequences, with 13% to 15% as singletons. These same data were also listed under a study on yellow fever vaccine responses in identical twins.

Sequences were obtained from CD4+ T cells sorted from blood. The receptors shown here come from a woman aged 18-29 years in good health.

The gene calls are TRBV24-1 and TRBJ2-7; TRBD1 matches 7 bases. The V gene's germline CDR1 is KGHDR and CDR2 SFDVKD. V lost 5 bases and J lost 7; bases outside the gene matches: 19. The CDR3 totals 17 residues. For the CDR3, the DNA is TGTGCCACCAGTGGTGCTCCCGGGACAGCATCCTCCTGGGAGCAGTACTTC. It specifies CATSGAPGTASSWEQYF.

This clonotype was detected a few times. The chain couples TRBV25-1 to TRBJ2-1, with D tentatively TRBD2 (5 bases). The CDR3 consists of 12 residues. Germline values: CDR1 MGHDK, CDR2 SYGVNS. Trimming took 6 bases from V and 10 from J, leaving 13 bases between them. The CDR3 here is CASRAPTGEQFF. CDR3 bases: TGTGCCAGCAGGGCTCCTACGGGAGAGCAGTTCTTC.

V usage is TRBV29-1 and J usage is TRBJ2-3; 7 positions match TRBD2. V lost 7 bases to trimming and J lost 4 bases; unmatched junction nucleotides: 11. The germline V gene has CDR1 SQVTM and CDR2 ANQGSEA. There are 14 residues in the CDR3. The CDR3 sequence is CSGRGSLYSDTQYF. CDR3 nucleotide sequence: TGCAGCGGACGCGGGAGCCTCTACTCAGATACGCAGTATTTT.

This clonotype came up a few times. The chain carries TRBV20-1 and TRBJ2-5, with 9 nucleotides matching TRBD1. J was trimmed by 1 base and V by 8 bases; bases with no gene match: 5. CDR1 DFQATT and CDR2 SNEGSKA come from the germline V gene (reference sequence). This CDR3 spans 13 amino acids. The CDR3 DNA is TGCAGTCCGGACAGGGGCCTCCAAGAGACCCAGTACTTC. Encoded protein: CSPDRGLQETQYF.

This clonotype has a count of ten or more. The chain combines TRBV5-1 with TRBJ2-3; D may match TRBD1 or TRBD2 (5 bases each). The CDR3 extends over 17 amino acids. Looked up from germline, CDR1 is SGHRS and CDR2 is YFSETQ. V was shortened by 4 bases and J by 1 base, with 19 bases between the two germline ends. The CDR3 here is CASSAGTKIGGTDTQYF. For the CDR3, the DNA is TGCGCCAGCAGCGCCGGGACCAAAATAGGAGGCACAGATACGCAGTATTTT.

The V call is TRBV9, the J call TRBJ2-5, with D uncertain. The CDR3 covers 13 residues. Between the trimmed V and J ends, which lost 0 bases and 3 bases, there was a span of 6 bases. The germline CDR1 and CDR2 sequences are SGDLS and YYNGEE. The CDR3 nucleotides are TGTGCCAGCAGCGTAGCTGGCGAAGAGACCCAGTACTTC. Translation: CASSVAGEETQYF. The full variable domain, completed using reference TRBV9 and TRBJ2-5, is DSGVTQTPKHLITATGQRVTLRCSPRSGDLSVYWYQQSLDQGLQFLIQYYNGEERAKGNILERFSAQQFPDLHSELNLSSLELGDSALYFCASSVAGEETQYFGPGTRLLVL.